The clone carrying this T cell receptor (beta chain) was counted only a few times. This sample was included in a study of prognosis after radiotherapy for stage I lung cancer. Across the study: There were 15 or so patients with newly diagnosed primary stage I lung tumors and a handful of patients with oligometastatic NSCLC after surgical resection of the primary tumor. SBRT radiotherapy used 3 to 5 fractions and a biologically effective dose of at least 100 Gy. Histology showed adenocarcinoma in more than 10 patients versus squamous cell carcinoma in more than 5.

Amplification of the TCR beta CDR3 (from genomic DNA) was done by two-round multiplex PCR. The first round of PCR was done with primers that matched each TRBV and TRBJ gene. MiXCR, applied by TCRdb to the multiplex PCR reads, yields one record per CDR3 protein. Of fewer than 40,000 distinct CDR3 sequences in the sample, under 35% were seen once. The CDR3 is 15 amino acids. Looked up from germline, CDR1 is MGHRA and CDR2 is YSYEKL. V lost 8 bases to trimming and J lost 0 bases; unmatched junction nucleotides: 9. The input for sequencing was PBMCs, taken before or after stereotactic body radiation therapy (not recorded which). V usage is TRBV4-1 and J usage is TRBJ1-1, with TRBD1 matching 7 bases. This clonotype was sampled from a donor aged 50 or older with non-small cell lung cancer. CDR3 amino acids: CASVPGGPLNTEAFF. The CDR3 coding sequence is TGCGCCAGCGTCCCAGGGGGGCCCTTGAACACTGAAGCTTTCTTT.